In its sample, the clone carrying this T cell receptor beta chain was seen a few times. The record originates from a study of CD8+ T cells in alopecia areata. The CDR3 has 14 amino acids. Trimming stripped 0 bases from V and 0 bases from J, with 6 bases between. CDR1 is GTSNPN, CDR2 SVGIG, per germline (reference sequence). The treatment was: oral pan-JAK inhibitor, 5-10 mg twice daily. Sequencing used cDNA as its template, made by extracting RNA and reverse transcribing it. Data came from immunoSEQ multiplex PCR; TCRdb stores just in-frame clones and leaves some out. The table shows 110,000 or so clones, with roughly three fifths occurring only once.

This chain links TRBV30 with TRBJ1-3; weak D call: TRBD1 (5 bases). The sequenced sample was CD4+ T cells sorted from blood, obtained at week 24, from a patient treated with tofacitinib. The TCR comes from a human donor with alopecia areata. CDR3 loop: CAWSVTASGNTIYF. The CDR3 region has the DNA TGTGCCTGGAGTGTGACAGCCTCTGGAAACACCATATATTTT.